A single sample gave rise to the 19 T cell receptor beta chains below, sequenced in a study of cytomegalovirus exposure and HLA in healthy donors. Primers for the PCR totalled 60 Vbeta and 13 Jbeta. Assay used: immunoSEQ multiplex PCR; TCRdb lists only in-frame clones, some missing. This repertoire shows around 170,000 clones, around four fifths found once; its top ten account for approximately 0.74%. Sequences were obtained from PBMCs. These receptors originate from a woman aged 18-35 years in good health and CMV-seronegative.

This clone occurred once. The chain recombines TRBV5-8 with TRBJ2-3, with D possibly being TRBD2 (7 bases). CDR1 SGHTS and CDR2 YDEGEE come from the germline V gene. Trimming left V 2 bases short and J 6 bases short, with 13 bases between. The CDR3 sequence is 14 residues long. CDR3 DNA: TGTGCCAGCAGCTTACAGGGAGGGGTGGATACGCAGTATTTT. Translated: CASSLQGGVDTQYF.

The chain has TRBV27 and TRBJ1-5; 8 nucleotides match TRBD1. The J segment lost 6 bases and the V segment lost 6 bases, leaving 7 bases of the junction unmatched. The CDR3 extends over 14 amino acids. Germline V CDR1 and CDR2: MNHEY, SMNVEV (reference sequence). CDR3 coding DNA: TGTGCCAGCAGGCCACAGGGGGGACCTCAGCCCCAGCATTTT. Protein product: CASRPQGGPQPQHF.

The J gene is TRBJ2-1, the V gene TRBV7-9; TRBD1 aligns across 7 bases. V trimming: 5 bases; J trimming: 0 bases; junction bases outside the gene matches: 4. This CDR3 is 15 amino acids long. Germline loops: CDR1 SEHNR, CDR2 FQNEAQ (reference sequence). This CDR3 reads CASSNRQGSYNEQFF. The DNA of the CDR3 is TGTGCCAGCAGCAATCGACAGGGCTCCTACAATGAGCAGTTCTTC.

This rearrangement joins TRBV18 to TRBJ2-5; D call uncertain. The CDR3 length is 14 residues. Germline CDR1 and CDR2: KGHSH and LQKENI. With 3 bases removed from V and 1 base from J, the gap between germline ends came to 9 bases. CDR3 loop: CASSPRPVQETQYF. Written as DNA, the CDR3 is TGTGCCAGCTCACCGAGGCCAGTCCAAGAGACCCAGTACTTC. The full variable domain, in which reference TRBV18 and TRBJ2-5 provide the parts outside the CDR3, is NAGVMQNPRHLVRRRGQEARLRCSPMKGHSHVYWYRQLPEEGLKFMVYLQKENIIDESGMPKERFSAEFPKEGPSILRIQQVVRGDSAAYFCASSPRPVQETQYFGPGTRLLVL.

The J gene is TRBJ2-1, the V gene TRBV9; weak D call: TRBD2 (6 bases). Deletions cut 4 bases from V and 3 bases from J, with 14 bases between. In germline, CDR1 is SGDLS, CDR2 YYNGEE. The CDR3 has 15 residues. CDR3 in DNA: TGTGCCAGCAGCCCTCGGGGACTCAACTACAATGAGCAGTTCTTC. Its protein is CASSPRGLNYNEQFF.

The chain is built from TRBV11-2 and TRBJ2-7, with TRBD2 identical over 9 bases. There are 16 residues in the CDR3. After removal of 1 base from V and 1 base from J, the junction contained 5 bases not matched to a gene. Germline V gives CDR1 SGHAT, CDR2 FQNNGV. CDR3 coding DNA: TGTGCCAGCAGCTTAGTAGCGGGGGCCATGTCCTACGAGCAGTACTTC. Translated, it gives CASSLVAGAMSYEQYF. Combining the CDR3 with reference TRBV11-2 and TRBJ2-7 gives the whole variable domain EAGVAQSPRYKIIEKRQSVAFWCNPISGHATLYWYQQILGQGPKLLIQFQNNGVVDDSQLPKDRFSAERLKGVDSTLKIQPAKLEDSAVYLCASSLVAGAMSYEQYFGPGTRLTVT.

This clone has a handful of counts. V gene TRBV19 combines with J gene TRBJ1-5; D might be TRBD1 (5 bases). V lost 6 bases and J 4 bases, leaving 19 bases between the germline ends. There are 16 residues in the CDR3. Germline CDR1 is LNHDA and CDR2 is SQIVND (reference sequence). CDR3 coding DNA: TGTGCCAGTAGATCACAGCATTGGGAGGGGAATCAGCCCCAGCATTTT. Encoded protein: CASRSQHWEGNQPQHF.

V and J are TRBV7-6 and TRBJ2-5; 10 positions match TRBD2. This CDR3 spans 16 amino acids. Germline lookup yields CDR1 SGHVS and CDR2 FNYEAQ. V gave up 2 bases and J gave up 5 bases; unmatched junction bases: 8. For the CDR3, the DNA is TGTGCCAGCAGCTTATCTCTGACTAGCGGGTTTGAGACCCAGTACTTC. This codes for CASSLSLTSGFETQYF. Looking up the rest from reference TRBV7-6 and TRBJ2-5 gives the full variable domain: GAGVSQSPRYKVTKRGQDVALRCDPISGHVSLYWYRQALGQGPEFLTYFNYEAQQDKSGLPNDRFSAERPEGSISTLTIQRTEQRDSAMYRCASSLSLTSGFETQYFGPGTRLLVL.

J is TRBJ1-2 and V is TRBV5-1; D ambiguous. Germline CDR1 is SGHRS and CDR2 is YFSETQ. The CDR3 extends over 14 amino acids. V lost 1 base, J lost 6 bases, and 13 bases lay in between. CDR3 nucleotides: TGCGCCAGCAGCTTGATCGGGGAAGATCATGGCTACACCTTC. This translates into CASSLIGEDHGYTF.

The CDR3 DNA sequence: TGCGCCAGCAGCCCGGGGGGGCCATGGGAGACCCAGTACTTC. Its translation is CASSPGGPWETQYF. This chain uses TRBV5-1 with TRBJ2-5; TRBD2 agrees at 8 bases. Trimming at V came to 4 bases and at J to 5 bases, leaving 7 bases not matched to a gene. There are 14 residues in the CDR3. Germline CDR1 is SGHRS and CDR2 is YFSETQ.

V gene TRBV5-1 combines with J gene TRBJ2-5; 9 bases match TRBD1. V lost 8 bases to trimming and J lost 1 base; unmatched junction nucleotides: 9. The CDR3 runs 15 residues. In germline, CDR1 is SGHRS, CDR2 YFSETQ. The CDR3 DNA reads TGCGCCAGTGCCACGACAGGGGGAGGCCAAGAGACCCAGTACTTC. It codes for CASATTGGGQETQYF.

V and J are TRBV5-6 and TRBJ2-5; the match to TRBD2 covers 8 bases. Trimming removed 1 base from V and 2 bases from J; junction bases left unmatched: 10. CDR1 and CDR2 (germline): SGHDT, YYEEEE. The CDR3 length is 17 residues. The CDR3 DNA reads TGTGCCAGCAGCTTGTTCTTACTAGCGGACCGTCAAGAGACCCAGTACTTC. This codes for CASSLFLLADRQETQYF.

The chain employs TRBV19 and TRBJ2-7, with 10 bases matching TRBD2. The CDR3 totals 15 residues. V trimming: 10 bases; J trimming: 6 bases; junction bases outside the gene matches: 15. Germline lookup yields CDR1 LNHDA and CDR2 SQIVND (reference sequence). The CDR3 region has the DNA TGTGCCATTGAACCGGGACTAGCGCCCTGGGGCGAGCAGTACTTC. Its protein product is CAIEPGLAPWGEQYF.

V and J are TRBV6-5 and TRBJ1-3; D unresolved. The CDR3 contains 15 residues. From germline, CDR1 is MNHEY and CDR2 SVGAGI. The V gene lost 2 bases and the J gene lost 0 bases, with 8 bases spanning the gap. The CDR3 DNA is TGTGCCAGCAGTTACGCAGACAACTCTGGAAACACCATATATTTT. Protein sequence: CASSYADNSGNTIYF.

This CDR3 reads CASSQPGTGGFRDGYTF. CDR3 DNA: TGTGCCAGCAGCCAACCCGGGACAGGGGGTTTTCGGGATGGCTACACCTTC. This chain connects TRBV14 to TRBJ1-2; 11 nucleotides match TRBD1. V trimming: 2 bases; J trimming: 6 bases; junction bases outside the gene matches: 11. The CDR3 totals 17 residues. Germline V gene data show CDR1 as SGHDN and CDR2 as FVKESK.

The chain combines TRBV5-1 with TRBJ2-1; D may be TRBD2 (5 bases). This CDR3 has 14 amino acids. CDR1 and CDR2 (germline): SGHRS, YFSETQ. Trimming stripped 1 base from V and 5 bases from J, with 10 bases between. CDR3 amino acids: CASSLWVANNEQFF. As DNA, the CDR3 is TGCGCCAGCAGCTTGTGGGTAGCGAACAATGAGCAGTTCTTC. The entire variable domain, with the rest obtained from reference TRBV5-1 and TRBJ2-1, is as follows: KAGVTQTPRYLIKTRGQQVTLSCSPISGHRSVSWYQQTPGQGLQFLFEYFSETQRNKGNFPGRFSGRQFSNSRSEMNVSTLELGDSALYLCASSLWVANNEQFFGPGTRLTVL.

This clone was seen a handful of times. This CDR3 reads CASSLGGRGTEAFF. The CDR3 DNA reads TGTGCCAGCAGTTTAGGTGGCAGGGGTACTGAAGCTTTCTTT. The rearrangement joins TRBV28 to TRBJ1-1, with D possibly being TRBD1 (6 bases). CDR1 is MDHEN, CDR2 SYDVKM, per germline. The CDR3 has 14 residues. V lost 2 bases to trimming and J lost 5 bases, with 12 bases between them.

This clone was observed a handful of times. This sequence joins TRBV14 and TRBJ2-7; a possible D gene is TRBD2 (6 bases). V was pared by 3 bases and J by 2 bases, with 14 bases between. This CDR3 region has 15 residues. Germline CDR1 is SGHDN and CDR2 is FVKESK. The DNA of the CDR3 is TGTGCCAGCAGCCAGGCGGGATCTCCTGCCTACGAGCAGTACTTC. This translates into CASSQAGSPAYEQYF.

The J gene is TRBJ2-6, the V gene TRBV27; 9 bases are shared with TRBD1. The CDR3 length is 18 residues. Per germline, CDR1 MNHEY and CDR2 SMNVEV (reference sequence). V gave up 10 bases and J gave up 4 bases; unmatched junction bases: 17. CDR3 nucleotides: TGTGCCATCCCAAGGGACAGGGAGTGTACGAGAGGGGCCAACGTCCTGACTTTC. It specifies CAIPRDRECTRGANVLTF.